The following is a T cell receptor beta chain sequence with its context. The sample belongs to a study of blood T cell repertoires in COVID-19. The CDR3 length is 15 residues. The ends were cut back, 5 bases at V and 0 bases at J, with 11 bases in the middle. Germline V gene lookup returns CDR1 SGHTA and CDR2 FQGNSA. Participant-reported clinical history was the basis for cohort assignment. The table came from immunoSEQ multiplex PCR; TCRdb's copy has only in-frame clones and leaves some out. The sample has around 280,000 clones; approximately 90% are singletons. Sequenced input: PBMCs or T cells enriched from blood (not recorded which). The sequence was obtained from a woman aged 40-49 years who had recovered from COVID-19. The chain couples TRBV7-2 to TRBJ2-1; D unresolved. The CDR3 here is CASSGARSSYNEQFF. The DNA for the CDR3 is TGTGCCAGCAGCGGTGCGAGGAGCTCCTACAATGAGCAGTTCTTC.